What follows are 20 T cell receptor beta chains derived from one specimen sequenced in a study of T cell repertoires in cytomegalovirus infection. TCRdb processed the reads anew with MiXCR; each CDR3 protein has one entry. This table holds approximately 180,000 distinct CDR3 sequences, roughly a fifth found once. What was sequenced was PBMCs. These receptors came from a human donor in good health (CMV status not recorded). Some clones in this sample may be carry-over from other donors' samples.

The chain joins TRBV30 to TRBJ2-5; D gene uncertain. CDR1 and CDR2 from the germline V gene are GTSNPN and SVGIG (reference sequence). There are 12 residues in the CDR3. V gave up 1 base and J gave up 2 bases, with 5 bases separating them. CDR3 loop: CAWSEQQETQYF. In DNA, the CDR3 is TGTGCCTGGAGTGAGCAGCAAGAGACCCAGTACTTC.

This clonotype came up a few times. The CDR3 reads CASIGSSYNSPLHF. The DNA of the CDR3 is TGTGCCAGCATCGGGAGCTCCTATAATTCACCCCTCCACTTT. The chain combines TRBV2 with TRBJ1-6, with D unresolved. V dropped 7 bases and J dropped 0 bases, with 7 bases sitting between them. The CDR3 has 14 amino acids. Germline V gene lookup returns CDR1 SNHLY and CDR2 FYNNEI.

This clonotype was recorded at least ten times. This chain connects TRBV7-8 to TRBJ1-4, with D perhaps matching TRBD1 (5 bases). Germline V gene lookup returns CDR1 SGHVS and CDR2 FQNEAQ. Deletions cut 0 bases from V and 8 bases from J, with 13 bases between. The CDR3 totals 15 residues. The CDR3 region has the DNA TGTGCCAGCAGCTTAGCGCATGGGGGAACCGAAAAACTGTTTTTT. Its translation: CASSLAHGGTEKLFF.

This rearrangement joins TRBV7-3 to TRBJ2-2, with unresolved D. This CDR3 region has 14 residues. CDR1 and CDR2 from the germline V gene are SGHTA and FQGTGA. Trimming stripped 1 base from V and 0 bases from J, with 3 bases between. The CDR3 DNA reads TGTGCCAGCAGCTTAAACACGAACACCGGGGAGCTGTTTTTT. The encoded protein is CASSLNTNTGELFF. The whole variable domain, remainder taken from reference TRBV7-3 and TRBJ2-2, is GAGVSQTPSNKVTEKGKYVELRCDPISGHTALYWYRQSLGQGPEFLIYFQGTGAADDSGLPNDRFFAVRPEGSVSTLKIQRTERGDSAVYLCASSLNTNTGELFFGEGSRLTVL.

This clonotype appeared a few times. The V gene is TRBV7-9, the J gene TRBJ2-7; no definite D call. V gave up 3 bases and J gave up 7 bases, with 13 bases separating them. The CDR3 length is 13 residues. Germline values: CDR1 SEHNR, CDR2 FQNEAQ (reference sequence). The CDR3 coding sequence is TGTGCCAGCAGCTTTCTTCAGGTGCAGGAGCAGTACTTC. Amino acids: CASSFLQVQEQYF.

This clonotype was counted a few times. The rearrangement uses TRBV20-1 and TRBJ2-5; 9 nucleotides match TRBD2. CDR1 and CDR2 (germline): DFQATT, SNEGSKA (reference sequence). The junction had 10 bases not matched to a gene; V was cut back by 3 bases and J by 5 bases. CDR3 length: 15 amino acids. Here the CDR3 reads CSARGSGGPWETQYF. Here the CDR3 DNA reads TGCAGTGCTAGGGGTAGCGGGGGACCCTGGGAGACCCAGTACTTC.

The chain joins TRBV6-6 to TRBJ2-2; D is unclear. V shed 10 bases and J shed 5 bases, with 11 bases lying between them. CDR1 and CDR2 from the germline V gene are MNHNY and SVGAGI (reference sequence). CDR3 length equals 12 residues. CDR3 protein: CATPRLTGELFF. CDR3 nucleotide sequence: TGTGCCACCCCGCGACTGACCGGGGAGCTGTTTTTT.

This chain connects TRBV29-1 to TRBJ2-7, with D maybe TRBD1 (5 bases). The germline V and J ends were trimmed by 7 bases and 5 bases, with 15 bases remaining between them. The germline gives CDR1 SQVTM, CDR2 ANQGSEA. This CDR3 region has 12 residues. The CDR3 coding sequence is TGCAGCGCCCTAAATTGGGGCAACGAGCAGTACTTC. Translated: CSALNWGNEQYF.

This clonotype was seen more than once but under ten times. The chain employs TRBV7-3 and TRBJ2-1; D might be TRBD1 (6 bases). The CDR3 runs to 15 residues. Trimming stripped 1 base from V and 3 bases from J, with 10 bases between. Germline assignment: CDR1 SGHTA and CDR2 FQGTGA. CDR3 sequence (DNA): TGTGCCAGCAGCTTAAGGGGGCTAGGCTACAATGAGCAGTTCTTC. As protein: CASSLRGLGYNEQFF.

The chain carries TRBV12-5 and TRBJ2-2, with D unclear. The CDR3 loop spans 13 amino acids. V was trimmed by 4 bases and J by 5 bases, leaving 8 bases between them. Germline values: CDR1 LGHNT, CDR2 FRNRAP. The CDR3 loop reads CASGWRETGELFF. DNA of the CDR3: TGTGCTAGTGGTTGGCGTGAAACCGGGGAGCTGTTTTTT.

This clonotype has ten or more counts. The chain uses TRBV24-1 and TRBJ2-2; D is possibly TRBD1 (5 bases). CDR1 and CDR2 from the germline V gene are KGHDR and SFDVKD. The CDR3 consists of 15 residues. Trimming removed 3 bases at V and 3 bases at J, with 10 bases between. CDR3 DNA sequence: TGTGCCACCAGTGATGAGCGCAGGGACACCGGGGAGCTGTTTTTT. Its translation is CATSDERRDTGELFF.

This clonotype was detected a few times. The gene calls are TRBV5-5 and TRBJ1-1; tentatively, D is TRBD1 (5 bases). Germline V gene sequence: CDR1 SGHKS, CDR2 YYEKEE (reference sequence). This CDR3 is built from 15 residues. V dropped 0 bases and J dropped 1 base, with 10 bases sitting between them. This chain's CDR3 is CASSLEGLSNTEAFF. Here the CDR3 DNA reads TGTGCCAGCAGCTTGGAGGGGTTATCGAACACTGAAGCTTTCTTT. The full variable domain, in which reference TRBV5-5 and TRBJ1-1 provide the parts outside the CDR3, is DAGVTQSPTHLIKTRGQQVTLRCSPISGHKSVSWYQQVLGQGPQFIFQYYEKEERGRGNFPDRFSARQFPNYSSELNVNALLLGDSALYLCASSLEGLSNTEAFFGQGTRLTVV.

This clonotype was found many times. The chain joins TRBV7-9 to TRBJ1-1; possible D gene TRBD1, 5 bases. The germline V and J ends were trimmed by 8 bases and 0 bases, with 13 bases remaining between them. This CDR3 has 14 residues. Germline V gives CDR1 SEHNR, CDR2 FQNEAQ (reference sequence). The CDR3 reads CASVRGGVNTEAFF. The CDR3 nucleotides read TGTGCCAGCGTTCGGGGAGGGGTGAACACTGAAGCTTTCTTT.

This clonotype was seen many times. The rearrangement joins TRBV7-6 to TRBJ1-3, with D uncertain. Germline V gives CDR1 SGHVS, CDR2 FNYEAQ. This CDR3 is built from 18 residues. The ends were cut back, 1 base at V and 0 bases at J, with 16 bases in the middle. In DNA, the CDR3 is TGTGCCAGCAGCTTAGGACCCCTCGGACCGAGCTCTGGAAACACCATATATTTT. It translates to CASSLGPLGPSSGNTIYF.

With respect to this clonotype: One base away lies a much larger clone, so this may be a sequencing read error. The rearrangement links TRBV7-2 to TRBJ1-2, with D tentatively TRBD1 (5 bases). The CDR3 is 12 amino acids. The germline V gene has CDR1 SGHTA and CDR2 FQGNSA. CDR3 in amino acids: CVSSETGYGYTF. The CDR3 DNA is TGTGTCAGCAGCGAAACAGGATATGGCTACACCTTC.

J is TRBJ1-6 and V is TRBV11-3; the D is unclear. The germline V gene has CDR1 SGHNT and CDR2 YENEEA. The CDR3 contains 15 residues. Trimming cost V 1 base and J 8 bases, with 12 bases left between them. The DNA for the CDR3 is TGTGCCAGCAGCTTAGTGGGTCCGGAGGATTCACCCCTCCACTTT. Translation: CASSLVGPEDSPLHF.

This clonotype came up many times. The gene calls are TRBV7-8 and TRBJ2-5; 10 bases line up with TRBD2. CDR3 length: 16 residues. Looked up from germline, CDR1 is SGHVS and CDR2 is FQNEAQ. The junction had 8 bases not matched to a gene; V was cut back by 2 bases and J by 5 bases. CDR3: CASSLLAGGWRETQYF. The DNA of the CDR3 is TGTGCCAGCAGCTTATTAGCGGGAGGTTGGCGGGAGACCCAGTACTTC.

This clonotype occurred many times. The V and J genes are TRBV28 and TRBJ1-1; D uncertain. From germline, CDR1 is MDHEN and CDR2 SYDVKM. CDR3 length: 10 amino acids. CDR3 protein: CGTRRGKAFF. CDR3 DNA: TGTGGCACGCGACGAGGTAAAGCTTTCTTT.

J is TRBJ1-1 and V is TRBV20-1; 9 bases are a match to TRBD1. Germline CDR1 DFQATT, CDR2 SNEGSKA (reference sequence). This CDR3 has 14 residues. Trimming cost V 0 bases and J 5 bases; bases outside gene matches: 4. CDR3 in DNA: TGCAGTGCTAGAGATTGGGACAGGGCGACTGAAGCTTTCTTT. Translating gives CSARDWDRATEAFF.

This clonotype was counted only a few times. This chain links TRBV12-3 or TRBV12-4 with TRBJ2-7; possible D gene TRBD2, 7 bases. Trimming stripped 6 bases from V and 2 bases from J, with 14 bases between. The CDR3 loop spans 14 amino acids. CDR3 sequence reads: CASRLGGGTYEQYF. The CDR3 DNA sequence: TGTGCCAGCAGGCTAGGGGGGGGTACCTACGAGCAGTACTTC.